The rows below give T cell receptor beta chains drawn from one sample of a study of shared clonotypes between healthy human individuals. TCRdb's table, derived via immunoSEQ multiplex PCR, lists solely in-frame clones and lacks some. Here the sample spans 2 million to 2.5 million clones, 85% to 95% being singletons. Sequencing was performed on naive CD8+ T cells from PBMCs. The receptors here all came from a man aged 18 to 30 in good health. Some clones in this sample may be carry-over from other donors' samples. Each CDR3 is given with its conserved first and last residue. D genes are given only for firm matches. Not all rows give a size; the values are once, few, many and, for expanded clones, a class.

cdr3_aa d_call v_call clone_size j_call
CASSLGFTTGANVLTF . TRBV23-1 . TRBJ2-6
CASSTRTSGIYEQYF TRBD2 TRBV4-2 . TRBJ2-7
CATKDRDGYTF TRBD1 TRBV10-2 . TRBJ1-2
CASSPGLAGGTDTQYF TRBD2 TRBV9 . TRBJ2-3
CASNYRGLAGEVGELFF TRBD2 TRBV27 . TRBJ2-2
CATQQGLVQPQHF . TRBV10-3 . TRBJ1-5
CASSGQTGAGANVLTF TRBD1 TRBV9 . TRBJ2-6
CATFTGTGVGEQFF TRBD1 TRBV5-1 once TRBJ2-1
CASSVPSASGSAGELFF TRBD2 TRBV9 . TRBJ2-2
CASSVGRGNTEAFF . TRBV9 few TRBJ1-1
CASSPWTVQETQYF . TRBV27 . TRBJ2-5
CASSLGSGSPEQYF . TRBV5-4 once TRBJ2-7
CASSPDSLNTEAFF . TRBV10-2 . TRBJ1-1
CASSLRGQFTEAFF . TRBV19 few TRBJ1-1
CASSYPGTGISYEQYF TRBD1 TRBV13 once TRBJ2-7
CASSFPGHSYEQYF . TRBV28 . TRBJ2-7
CASNTVDSHQPQHF . TRBV27 . TRBJ1-5
CASSLVGGSLQETQYF . TRBV11-2 . TRBJ2-5
CASSLTGASETQYF . TRBV27 . TRBJ2-5
CSVGAGPYEQYF . TRBV29-1 once TRBJ2-7
CASSQRDSSTDTQYF . TRBV4-1 . TRBJ2-3
CASSLQGSYGYTF . TRBV5-6 . TRBJ1-2
CASSPWEGDQPQHF . TRBV7-8 . TRBJ1-5
CASSFGTGSYEQYF TRBD1 TRBV5-4 . TRBJ2-7